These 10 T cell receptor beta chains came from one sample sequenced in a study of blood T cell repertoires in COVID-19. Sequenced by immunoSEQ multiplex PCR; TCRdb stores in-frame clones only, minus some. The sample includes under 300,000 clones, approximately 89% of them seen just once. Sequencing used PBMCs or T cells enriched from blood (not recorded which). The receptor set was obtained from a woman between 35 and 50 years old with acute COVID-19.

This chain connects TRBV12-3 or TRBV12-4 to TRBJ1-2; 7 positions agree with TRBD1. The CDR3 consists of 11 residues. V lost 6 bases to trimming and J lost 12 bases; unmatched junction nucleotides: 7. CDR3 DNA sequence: TGTGCCAGCAGCCAAGGGACAGATCACACCTTC. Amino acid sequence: CASSQGTDHTF.

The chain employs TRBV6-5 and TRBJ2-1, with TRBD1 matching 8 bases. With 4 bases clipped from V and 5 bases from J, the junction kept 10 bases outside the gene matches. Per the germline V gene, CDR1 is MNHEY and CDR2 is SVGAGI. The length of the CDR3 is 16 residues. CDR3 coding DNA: TGTGCCAGCAGTTTCGTTACAGGGGGTAAGGACAATGAGCAGTTCTTC. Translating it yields CASSFVTGGKDNEQFF.

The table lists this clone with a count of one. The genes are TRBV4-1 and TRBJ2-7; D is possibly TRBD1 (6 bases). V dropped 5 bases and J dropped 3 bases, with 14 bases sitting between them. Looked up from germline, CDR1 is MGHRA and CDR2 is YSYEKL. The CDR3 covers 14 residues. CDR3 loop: CASSETGPFYEQYF. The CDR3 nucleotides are TGCGCCAGCAGCGAAACAGGGCCCTTCTACGAGCAGTACTTC.

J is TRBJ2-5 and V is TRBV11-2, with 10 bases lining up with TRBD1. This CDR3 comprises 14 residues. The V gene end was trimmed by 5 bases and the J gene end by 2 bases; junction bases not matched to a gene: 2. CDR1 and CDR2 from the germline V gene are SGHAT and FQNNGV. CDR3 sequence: CASSPGQGQETQYF. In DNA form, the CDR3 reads TGTGCCAGCAGCCCGGGACAGGGGCAAGAGACCCAGTACTTC.

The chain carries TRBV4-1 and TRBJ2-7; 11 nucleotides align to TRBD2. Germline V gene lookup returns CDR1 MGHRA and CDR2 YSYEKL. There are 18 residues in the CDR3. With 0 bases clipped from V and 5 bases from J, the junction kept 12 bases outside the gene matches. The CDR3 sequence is CASSQDSTIAGGPHEQYF. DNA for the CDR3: TGCGCCAGCAGCCAAGATAGCACCATAGCGGGGGGGCCCCACGAGCAGTACTTC.

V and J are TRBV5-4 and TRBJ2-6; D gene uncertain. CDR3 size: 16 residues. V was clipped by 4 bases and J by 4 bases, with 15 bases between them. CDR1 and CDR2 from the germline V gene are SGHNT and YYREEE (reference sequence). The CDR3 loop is CASSPPGTAGANVLTF. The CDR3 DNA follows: TGTGCCAGCAGCCCCCCCGGTACAGCCGGGGCCAACGTCCTGACTTTC.

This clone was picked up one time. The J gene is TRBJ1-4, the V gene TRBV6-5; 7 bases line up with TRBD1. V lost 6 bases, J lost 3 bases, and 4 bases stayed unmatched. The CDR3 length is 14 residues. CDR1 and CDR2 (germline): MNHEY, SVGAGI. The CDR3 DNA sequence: TGTGCCAGCAGCCGACAGGGACCTAATGAAAAACTGTTTTTT. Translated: CASSRQGPNEKLFF.

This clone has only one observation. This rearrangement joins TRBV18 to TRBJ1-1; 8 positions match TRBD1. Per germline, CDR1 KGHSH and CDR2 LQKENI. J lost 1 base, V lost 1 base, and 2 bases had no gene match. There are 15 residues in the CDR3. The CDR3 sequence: CASSPQQGGNTEAFF. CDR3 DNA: TGTGCCAGCTCACCACAACAGGGGGGGAACACTGAAGCTTTCTTT.

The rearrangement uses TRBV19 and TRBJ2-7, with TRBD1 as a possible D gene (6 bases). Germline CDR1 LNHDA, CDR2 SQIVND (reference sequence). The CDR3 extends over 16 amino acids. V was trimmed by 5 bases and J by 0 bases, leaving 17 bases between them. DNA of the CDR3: TGTGCCAGTAGTTCCACCGGGACAAGGGGCTCCTACGAGCAGTACGTC. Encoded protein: CASSSTGTRGSYEQYV.

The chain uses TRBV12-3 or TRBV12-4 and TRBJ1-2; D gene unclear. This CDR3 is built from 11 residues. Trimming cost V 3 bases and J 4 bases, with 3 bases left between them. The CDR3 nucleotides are TGTGCCAGCAGTTTGGCCTATGGCTACACCTTC. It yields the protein CASSLAYGYTF.